Shown below are 12 T cell receptor beta chains from a single sample sequenced in a study of monozygotic twins with inflammatory bowel disease. TCRdb reanalyzed the 5' RACE reads and collapses them to one entry per CDR3 protein, without DNA. The repertoire table contains around 370,000 distinct CDR3 sequences. Input material: blood. These TCRs come from a human donor with ulcerative colitis or Crohn's disease, or a healthy co-twin of an affected twin (not recorded which).

The rearrangement uses TRBV6-1 and TRBJ2-1. Germline CDR1 reads MNHNS; CDR2 reads SASEGT. The CDR3 has 16 amino acids. CDR3 protein: CASSEFGQGPYNEQFF.

This sequence joins TRBV24-1 and TRBJ2-5; TCRdb proposes TRBD1, but this gene call is untestable without DNA. The CDR3 consists of 20 residues. CDR1 is KGHDR, CDR2 SFDVKD, per germline. The CDR3 loop reads CATPPGGDLPHPSLQETQYF.

The rearrangement uses TRBV27 and TRBJ2-7; the D call from TCRdb, TRBD1, cannot be confirmed without DNA. Germline V lookup: CDR1 MNHEY, CDR2 SMNVEV (reference sequence). The CDR3 loop spans 17 amino acids. The CDR3 protein is CASSSYLKDRGVYEQYF.

V is TRBV4-3 and J is TRBJ2-7; checking the TCRdb D call of TRBD2 is not possible without DNA. CDR3 size: 15 residues. Germline V gives CDR1 LGHNA, CDR2 YSLEER. The CDR3 here is CASSQVGIAGYEQYF.

This rearrangement joins TRBV7-9 to TRBJ2-7; TCRdb names TRBD1, which stays unverified in the absence of DNA. The CDR3 is made up of 12 amino acids. Looked up from germline, CDR1 is SEHNR and CDR2 is FQNEAQ (reference sequence). CDR3 residues: CASSWGGNEQYF.

The chain has TRBV5-1 and TRBJ2-2; the D call of TRBD2 rests on TCRdb alone, since no DNA is present to check it. The CDR3 covers 16 residues. Germline V gives CDR1 SGHRS, CDR2 YFSETQ. This chain's CDR3 is CASSLGSEGNTGELFF.

The chain combines TRBV7-9 with TRBJ2-6. The CDR3 runs to 14 residues. Germline lookup yields CDR1 SEHNR and CDR2 FQNEAQ (reference sequence). The CDR3 sequence is CASSLDPGANVLTF.

J is TRBJ2-1 and V is TRBV10-3. Per the germline V gene, CDR1 is ENHRY and CDR2 is SYGVKD. This CDR3 region has 16 residues. The CDR3 loop is CAISESVQSQIGEQFF.

The chain recombines TRBV28 with TRBJ2-7; the TCRdb D gene call, TRBD1, has no DNA to confirm it. The CDR3 is made up of 13 amino acids. CDR1 and CDR2 from the germline V gene are MDHEN and SYDVKM. The CDR3 region is CASSPTDRQGDRF.

The chain joins TRBV5-4 to TRBJ2-1. The germline gives CDR1 SGHNT, CDR2 YYREEE (reference sequence). The CDR3 consists of 11 residues. CDR3 residues: CASSSLNEQFF. The full variable domain, in which reference TRBV5-4 and TRBJ2-1 provide the parts outside the CDR3, is ETGVTQSPTHLIKTRGQQVTLRCSSQSGHNTVSWYQQALGQGPQFIFQYYREEENGRGNFPPRFSGLQFPNYSSELNVNALELDDSALYLCASSSLNEQFFGPGTRLTVL.

V and J are TRBV20-1 and TRBJ2-7. This CDR3 contains 13 residues. Germline assignment: CDR1 DFQATT and CDR2 SNEGSKA (reference sequence). The CDR3 protein is CSAQRGNTYEQYF.

V and J are TRBV4-2 and TRBJ1-6; TCRdb picks TRBD1, but there is no DNA to check that call. Germline CDR1 LGHNA, CDR2 YNFKEQ. This CDR3 contains 18 residues. CDR3: CASSQEVPGRLKNSPLHF.